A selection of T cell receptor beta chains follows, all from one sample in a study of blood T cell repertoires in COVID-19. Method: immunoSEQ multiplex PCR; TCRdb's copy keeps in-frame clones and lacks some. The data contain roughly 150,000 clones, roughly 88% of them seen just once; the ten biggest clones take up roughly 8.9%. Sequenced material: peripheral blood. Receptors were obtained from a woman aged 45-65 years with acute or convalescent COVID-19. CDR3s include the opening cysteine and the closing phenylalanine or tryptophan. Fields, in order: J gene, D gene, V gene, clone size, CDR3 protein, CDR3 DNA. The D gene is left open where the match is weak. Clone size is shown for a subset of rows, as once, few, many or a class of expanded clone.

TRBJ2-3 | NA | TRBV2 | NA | CASSDRRLASDTQYF | TGTGCCAGCAGTGATCGACGTCTAGCGTCAGATACGCAGTATTTT
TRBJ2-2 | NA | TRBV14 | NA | CASNRENTGELFF | TGTGCCAGCAATCGCGAGAACACCGGGGAGCTGTTTTTT
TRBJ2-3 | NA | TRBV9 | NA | CASSPRDLGTQYF | TGTGCCAGCAGCCCCCGGGACTTAGGTACGCAGTATTTT
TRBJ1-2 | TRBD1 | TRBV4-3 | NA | CASSQEGQAYPYTF | TGCGCCAGCAGCCAGGAGGGACAGGCGTATCCCTACACCTTC
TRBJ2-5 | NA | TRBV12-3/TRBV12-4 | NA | CASSRQETQYF | TGTGCCAGCAGTCGGCAAGAGACCCAGTACTTC
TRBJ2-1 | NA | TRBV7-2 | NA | CASSLSVGGGRNEQFF | TGTGCCAGCAGCTTATCGGTGGGAGGTGGGCGCAATGAGCAGTTCTTC
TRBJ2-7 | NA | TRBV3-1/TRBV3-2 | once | CASSQTDSSYEQYF | TGTGCCAGCAGCCAAACGGACAGTTCCTACGAGCAGTACTTC
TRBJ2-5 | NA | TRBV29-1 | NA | CSVNRDGETQYF | TGCAGCGTTAACAGGGATGGGGAGACCCAGTACTTC
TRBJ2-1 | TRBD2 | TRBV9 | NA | CASSPRLAGGLYEQFF | TGTGCCAGCAGCCCGAGACTGGCGGGAGGTTTGTATGAGCAGTTCTTC
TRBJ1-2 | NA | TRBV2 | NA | CASSRVDRRNYGYTF | TGTGCCAGCAGTAGGGTCGACAGGAGGAACTATGGCTACACCTTC
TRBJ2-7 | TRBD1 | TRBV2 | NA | CASNLRQGINEQYF | TGTGCCAGCAATTTAAGACAGGGAATCAACGAGCAGTACTTC
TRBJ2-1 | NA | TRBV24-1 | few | CATSDSSYNEQFF | TGTGCCACCTCGGACAGCTCCTACAATGAGCAGTTCTTC
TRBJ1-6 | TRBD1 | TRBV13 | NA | CASSHRDRDNSPLHF | TGTGCCAGCAGCCACAGGGACAGGGATAATTCACCCCTCCACTTT
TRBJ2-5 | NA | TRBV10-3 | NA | CAMKDGVEETQYF | TGTGCCATGAAAGATGGTGTAGAGGAGACCCAGTACTTC
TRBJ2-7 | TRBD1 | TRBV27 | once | CASSSGQGALHEQYF | TGTGCCAGCAGTTCGGGACAGGGGGCTCTGCACGAGCAGTACTTC
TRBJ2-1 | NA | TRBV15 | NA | CATSRDGSNEQFF | TGTGCCACCAGCAGAGACGGTTCCAATGAGCAGTTCTTC
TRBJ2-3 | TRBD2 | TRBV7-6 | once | CASSALAGASTDTQYF | TGTGCCAGCAGCGCACTAGCGGGCGCCTCTACAGATACGCAGTATTTT
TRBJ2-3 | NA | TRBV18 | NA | CASSPPDTRSTDTQYF | TGTGCCAGCTCACCACCGGACACGCGGAGCACAGATACGCAGTATTTT
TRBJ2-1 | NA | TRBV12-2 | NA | CASRPLARHEQFF | TGTGCAAGTCGACCCCTAGCGCGCCATGAGCAGTTCTTC
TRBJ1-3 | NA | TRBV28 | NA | CASSFWERNTIYF | TGTGCCAGCAGTTTCTGGGAGAGGAACACCATATATTTT
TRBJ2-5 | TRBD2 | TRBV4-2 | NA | CASSPSLAGAQETQYF | TGTGCCAGCAGCCCGTCTCTAGCGGGGGCCCAAGAGACCCAGTACTTC
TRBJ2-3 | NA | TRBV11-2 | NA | CASSLSGASDTQYF | TGTGCCAGCAGCTTATCAGGGGCCTCAGATACGCAGTATTTT
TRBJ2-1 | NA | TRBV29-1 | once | CSVTGTSSSYNEQFF | TGCAGCGTCACCGGGACTTCGAGCTCCTACAATGAGCAGTTCTTC
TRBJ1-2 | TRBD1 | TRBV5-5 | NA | CASSSMPGQGLANYGYTF | TGTGCCAGCAGCTCGATGCCGGGACAGGGACTAGCTAACTATGGCTACACCTTC
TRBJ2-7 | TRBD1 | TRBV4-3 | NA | CASSRRDRPYEQYF | TGCGCCAGCAGCCGACGGGACAGGCCCTACGAGCAGTACTTC
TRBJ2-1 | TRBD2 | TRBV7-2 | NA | CASGDYTYNEQFF | TGTGCCAGCGGGGACTACACCTACAATGAGCAGTTCTTC
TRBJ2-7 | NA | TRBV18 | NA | CASSPGQSSSYEQYF | TGTGCCAGCTCACCCGGACAGTCTAGCTCCTACGAGCAGTACTTC
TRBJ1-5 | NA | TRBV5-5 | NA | CASSSIRGFNQPQHF | TGTGCCAGCAGCTCAATCAGGGGATTCAATCAGCCCCAGCATTTT
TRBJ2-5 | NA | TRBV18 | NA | CASSPAAGAPPETQYF | TGTGCCAGCTCACCAGCTGCGGGGGCCCCGCCAGAGACCCAGTACTTC
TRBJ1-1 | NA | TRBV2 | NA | CASSDTGLAEAFF | TGTGCCAGCAGTGATACAGGGCTGGCTGAAGCTTTCTTT
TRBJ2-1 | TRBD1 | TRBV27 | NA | CASRRDRVSYNEQFF | TGTGCCAGCAGGCGAGACAGGGTCTCCTACAATGAGCAGTTCTTC
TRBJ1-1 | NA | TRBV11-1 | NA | CASSTRDKVTEAFF | TGTGCCAGCAGCACGAGGGATAAAGTAACTGAAGCTTTCTTT
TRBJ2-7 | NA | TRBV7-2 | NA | CASSLLSVGDGGYEQYF | TGTGCCAGCAGCTTACTGTCAGTGGGGGACGGGGGATACGAGCAGTACTTC
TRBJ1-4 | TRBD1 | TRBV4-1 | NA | CASSKTGNEKLFF | TGCGCCAGCAGCAAGACAGGGAATGAAAAACTGTTTTTT
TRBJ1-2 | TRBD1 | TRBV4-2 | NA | CASSQGQEHYGYTF | TGTGCCAGCAGCCAGGGACAGGAGCACTATGGCTACACCTTC
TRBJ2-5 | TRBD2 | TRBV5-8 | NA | CASSLSQRGGSKTQYF | TGTGCCAGCAGCTTGTCCCAGCGGGGGGGCTCTAAGACCCAGTACTTC
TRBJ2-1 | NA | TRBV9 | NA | CASSVGGGDRTYNEQFF | TGTGCCAGCAGCGTAGGAGGTGGAGACAGAACCTACAATGAGCAGTTCTTC
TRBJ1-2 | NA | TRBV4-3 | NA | CASSHAGNYGYTF | TGCGCCAGCAGCCATGCAGGAAACTATGGCTACACCTTC
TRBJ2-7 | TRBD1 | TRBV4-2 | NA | CASSPRDRAGEQYF | TGTGCCAGCAGCCCACGGGACAGAGCAGGCGAGCAGTACTTC
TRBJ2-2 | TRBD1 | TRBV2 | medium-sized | CASSEKGTGLSELFF | TGTGCCAGCAGTGAAAAAGGGACAGGGTTAAGTGAGCTGTTTTTT
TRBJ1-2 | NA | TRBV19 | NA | CASSINNYGYTF | TGTGCCAGTAGTATTAATAACTATGGCTACACCTTC
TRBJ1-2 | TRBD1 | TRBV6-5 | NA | CASSYASDRGNGYTF | TGTGCCAGCAGTTACGCCTCGGACAGGGGGAATGGCTACACCTTC
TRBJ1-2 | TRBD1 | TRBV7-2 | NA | CASSSGGTGLIYGYTF | TGTGCCAGCAGCTCCGGGGGGACAGGGTTGATCTATGGCTACACCTTC
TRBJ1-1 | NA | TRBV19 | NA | CASSMLSLRAFF | TGTGCCAGTAGTATGCTTTCGTTGAGGGCTTTCTTT
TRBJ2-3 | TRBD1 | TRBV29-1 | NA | CSSNRGQGLSDTQYF | TGCAGCTCCAATCGGGGACAGGGACTGTCAGATACGCAGTATTTT
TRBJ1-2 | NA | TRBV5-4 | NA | CASSVTSREGYTF | TGTGCCAGCAGCGTGACGAGCAGGGAAGGTTACACCTTC
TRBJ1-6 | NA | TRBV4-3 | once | CASSRGVAISSPLHF | TGCGCCAGCAGCCGAGGAGTTGCGATTTCCTCACCCCTCCACTTT
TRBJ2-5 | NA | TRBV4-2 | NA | CASSQETSRKETQYF | TGTGCCAGCAGCCAAGAAACTAGCCGAAAAGAGACCCAGTACTTC
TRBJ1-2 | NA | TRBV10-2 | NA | CASIDSANYGYTF | TGCGCCAGCATTGACAGCGCTAACTATGGCTACACCTTC
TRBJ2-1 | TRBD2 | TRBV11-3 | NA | CASSLSATSGSNSLNEQFF | TGTGCCAGCAGCTTATCAGCGACTAGCGGGAGCAATTCTCTTAATGAGCAGTTCTTC
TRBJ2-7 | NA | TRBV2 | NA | CASRPNPTGTSYEQYF | TGTGCCAGCAGGCCCAATCCCACAGGAACCTCCTACGAGCAGTACTTC
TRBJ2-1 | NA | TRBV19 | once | CASSIGQGSLNEQFF | TGTGCCAGTAGTATTGGGCAGGGGAGCTTAAATGAGCAGTTCTTC
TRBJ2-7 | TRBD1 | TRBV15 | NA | CATSSDRVYEQYF | TGTGCCACCAGCAGTGACAGGGTATACGAGCAGTACTTC
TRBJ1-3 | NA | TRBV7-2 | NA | CASRAGTGSGNTIYF | TGTGCCAGCAGAGCCGGTACAGGGTCTGGAAACACCATATATTTT
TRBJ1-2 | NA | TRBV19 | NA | CASSSHRAGYTF | TGTGCCAGTAGTAGTCACAGGGCGGGCTACACCTTC
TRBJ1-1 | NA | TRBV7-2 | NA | CASTRGGSNTEAFF | TGTGCCAGCACCCGTGGGGGCTCGAACACTGAAGCTTTCTTT
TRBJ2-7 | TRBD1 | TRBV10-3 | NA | CAISERTGVEQYF | TGTGCCATCAGTGAGAGGACAGGGGTCGAGCAGTACTTC
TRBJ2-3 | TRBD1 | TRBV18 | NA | CASSPWDRTTDTQYF | TGTGCCAGCTCACCTTGGGACAGGACGACAGATACGCAGTATTTT
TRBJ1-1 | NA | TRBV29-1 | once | CSAEDANTEAFF | TGCAGCGCCGAAGACGCTAATACTGAAGCTTTCTTT